Given below is one T cell receptor beta chain in context. Its antigen is unidentified. The sample comes from a study of shared clonotypes between healthy human individuals. V was trimmed by 5 bases and J by 5 bases, leaving 19 bases between them. Germline V gene sequence: CDR1 SGHAT, CDR2 FQNNGV. The CDR3 covers 15 residues. Every donor was a Caucasian adult from Nashville, Tennessee. Original processing methods: ImmunoSEQ gave junction-only sequences without quality scores, so filtering differed. Here immunoSEQ multiplex PCR was the method, and the copy in TCRdb shows in-frame clones only, minus some. V and J calls and clone size are given by that table; D and trimming were obtained from the DNA. The sample includes millions of clones, approximately 93% seen only once; the top ten take about 0.39%. Regarding the study as a whole: Shared across several donors were 5% to 6% of the naive CD4 clonotypes. Clonotypes which were not shared had lower generation probabilities than clonotypes that all four donors shared.

The specimen was naive CD4+ T cells from PBMCs. The subset here: CD45RA+ positively selected. The receptor was isolated from a man between 18 and 35 years old in good health. Some clones in this sample may be carry-over from other donors' samples. The rearrangement links TRBV11-2 to TRBJ2-7, with a tentative D call TRBD2 (6 bases). The DNA of the CDR3 is TGTGCCAGCAGCCTTATCCCCGGGGGTACCCACGAGCAGTACTTC. Its protein is CASSLIPGGTHEQYF.